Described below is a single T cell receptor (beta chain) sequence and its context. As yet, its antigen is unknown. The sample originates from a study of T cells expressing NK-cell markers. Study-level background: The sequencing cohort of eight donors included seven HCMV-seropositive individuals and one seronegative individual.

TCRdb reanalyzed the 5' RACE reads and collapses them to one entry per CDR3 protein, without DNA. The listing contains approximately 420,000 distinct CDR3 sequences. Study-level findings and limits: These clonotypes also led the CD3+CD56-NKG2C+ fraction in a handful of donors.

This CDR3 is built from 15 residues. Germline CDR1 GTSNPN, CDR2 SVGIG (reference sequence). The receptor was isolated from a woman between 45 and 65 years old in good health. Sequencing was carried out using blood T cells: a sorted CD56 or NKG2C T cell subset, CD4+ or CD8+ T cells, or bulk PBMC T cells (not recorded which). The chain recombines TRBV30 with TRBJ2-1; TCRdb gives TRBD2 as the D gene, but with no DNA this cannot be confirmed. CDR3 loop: CAWSNSGRAGNEQFF.